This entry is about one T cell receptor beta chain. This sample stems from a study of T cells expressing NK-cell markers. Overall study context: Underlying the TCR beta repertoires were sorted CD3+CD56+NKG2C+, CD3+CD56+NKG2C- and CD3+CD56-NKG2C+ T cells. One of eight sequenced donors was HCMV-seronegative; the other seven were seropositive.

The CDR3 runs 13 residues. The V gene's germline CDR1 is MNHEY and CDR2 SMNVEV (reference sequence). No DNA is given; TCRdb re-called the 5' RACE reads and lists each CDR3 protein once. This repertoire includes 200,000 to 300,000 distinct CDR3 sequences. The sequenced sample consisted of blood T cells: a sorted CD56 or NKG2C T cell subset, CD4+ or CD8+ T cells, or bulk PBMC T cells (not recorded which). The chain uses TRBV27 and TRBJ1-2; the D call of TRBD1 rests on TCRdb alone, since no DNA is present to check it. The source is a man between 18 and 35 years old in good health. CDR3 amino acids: CASRRDSYYGYTF.